This paragraph reports one T cell receptor beta chain. The sample has other DNA sequences that encode this CDR3 too. Profiling relied on immunoSEQ multiplex PCR, and the TCRdb table lists in-frame clones only, not all of them. The sample contains 100,000 to 150,000 clones, roughly 80% of which appear only once. Germline CDR1 and CDR2: KGHSH and LQKENI. This CDR3 region has 13 residues. Trimming took 3 bases from V and 1 from J, leaving 3 bases between them. These data belong to a study of blood T cell repertoires in COVID-19. Overall study context: From the United States, Italy and Spain came samples of acute and convalescent COVID-19. T cells, B-cell-depleted T cells, or PBMCs provided the cDNA or gDNA that served as material.

The chain has TRBV18 and TRBJ2-2; unclear D gene. This clonotype was obtained from a woman older than 75 with acute or convalescent COVID-19. Sequencing was carried out using peripheral blood. The CDR3 sequence: CASSPQNTGELFF. The CDR3 nucleotides are TGTGCCAGCTCACCCCAGAACACCGGGGAGCTGTTTTTT.